A single T cell receptor (beta chain) is shown here with its context. Antigen specificity is unknown. Germline CDR1 reads MDHEN; CDR2 reads SYDVKM. The CDR3 runs to 14 residues. V lost 5 bases, J lost 12 bases, and 20 bases lay in between. TCRdb ran MiXCR on the reads and lists one entry per CDR3 protein. The table lists roughly 7,500 distinct CDR3 sequences, around 18% of them singletons. The data were taken from a study of liver allograft versus peripheral blood T cells. Study context: Recipients' peripheral blood supplied the T cell receptor repertoires against which those in transplanted livers were compared.

Study findings and constraints: According to reports, the T cell receptor repertoires inside liver allografts differed from those in peripheral blood.

This sequence originates from a human patient who had a liver transplant. Some T cells may be provided by the graft donor. The V gene is TRBV28, the J gene TRBJ2-1; D is perhaps TRBD1 (5 bases). The CDR3 region is CASSIRQGPSGQFF. The CDR3 bases are TGTGCCAGCAGTATCCGCCAGGGCCCGTCGGGGCAGTTCTTC.